Listed below are T cell receptor beta chains from one sample, sequenced in a study of shared clonotypes between healthy human individuals. The method was immunoSEQ multiplex PCR; TCRdb's version includes in-frame clones alone and lacks a portion of them. The sample holds about 1.5 million clones, around 97% seen once. Sequencing was done on a sample of naive CD4+ T cells sorted from blood. The receptor set was obtained from a man younger than 40 in good health. CDR3s include the opening cysteine and the closing phenylalanine or tryptophan. The D gene is left open where the match is weak. For some rows the clone size is stated as once, few or many, or as a class when expanded; others skip it.

J gene	clone size	V gene	D gene	CDR3 protein	CDR3 DNA
TRBJ2-6	NA	TRBV5-5	TRBD1	CASRTGSGANVLTF	TGTGCCAGCCGGACAGGGAGTGGGGCCAACGTCCTGACTTTC
TRBJ1-4	NA	TRBV5-5	NA	CASSPQREKLFF	TGTGCCAGCAGCCCCCAGCGGGAAAAACTGTTTTTT
TRBJ1-1	NA	TRBV18	NA	CASSPRTGSGLNTEAFF	TGTGCCAGCTCACCACGAACGGGCTCAGGGCTGAACACTGAAGCTTTCTTT
TRBJ2-1	NA	TRBV2	NA	CASSDLGLGEQFF	TGTGCCAGCAGTGACCTCGGACTGGGCGAGCAGTTCTTC
TRBJ1-4	NA	TRBV18	NA	CASSATGTNEKLFF	TGTGCCAGCTCAGCCACAGGGACTAATGAAAAACTGTTTTTT
TRBJ1-1	NA	TRBV11-3	NA	CASSLGIYTEAFF	TGTGCCAGCAGCTTAGGCATATACACTGAAGCTTTCTTT
TRBJ2-1	once	TRBV10-3	TRBD1	CAIRGQESIVEQFF	TGTGCCATCAGAGGACAGGAGTCGATCGTTGAGCAGTTCTTC
TRBJ2-5	NA	TRBV10-3	TRBD2	CAISDSRERETQYF	TGTGCCATCAGTGACTCGCGGGAGCGGGAGACCCAGTACTTC
TRBJ1-1	NA	TRBV5-1	NA	CASSSNRVNTEAFF	TGCGCCAGCAGCTCCAACCGTGTGAACACTGAAGCTTTCTTT
TRBJ2-7	NA	TRBV9	NA	CASSVGTWDEQYF	TGTGCCAGCAGCGTAGGCACATGGGACGAGCAGTACTTC
TRBJ1-4	NA	TRBV28	NA	CASSWEAGRYEKLFF	TGTGCCAGCAGCTGGGAGGCAGGTAGATATGAAAAACTGTTTTTT
TRBJ2-7	NA	TRBV19	NA	CASRKGRGRYEQYF	TGTGCCAGTAGGAAGGGCAGGGGTCGCTACGAGCAGTACTTC
TRBJ1-4	NA	TRBV6-4	NA	CALFFRRFPTNEKLFF	TGTGCCCTTTTTTTTAGGAGATTCCCAACTAATGAAAAACTGTTTTTT
TRBJ2-7	NA	TRBV10-2	TRBD2	CASSDPGLVSYEQYF	TGCGCCAGCAGTGACCCGGGACTAGTCTCCTACGAGCAGTACTTC
TRBJ1-2	NA	TRBV6-6	NA	CASSLNRDYGYTF	TGTGCCAGCAGTCTCAACAGAGACTATGGCTACACCTTC
TRBJ2-1	NA	TRBV21-1	NA	CASSKGEISYNEQFF	TGTGCCAGCAGCAAGGGTGAAATCTCCTACAATGAGCAGTTCTTC